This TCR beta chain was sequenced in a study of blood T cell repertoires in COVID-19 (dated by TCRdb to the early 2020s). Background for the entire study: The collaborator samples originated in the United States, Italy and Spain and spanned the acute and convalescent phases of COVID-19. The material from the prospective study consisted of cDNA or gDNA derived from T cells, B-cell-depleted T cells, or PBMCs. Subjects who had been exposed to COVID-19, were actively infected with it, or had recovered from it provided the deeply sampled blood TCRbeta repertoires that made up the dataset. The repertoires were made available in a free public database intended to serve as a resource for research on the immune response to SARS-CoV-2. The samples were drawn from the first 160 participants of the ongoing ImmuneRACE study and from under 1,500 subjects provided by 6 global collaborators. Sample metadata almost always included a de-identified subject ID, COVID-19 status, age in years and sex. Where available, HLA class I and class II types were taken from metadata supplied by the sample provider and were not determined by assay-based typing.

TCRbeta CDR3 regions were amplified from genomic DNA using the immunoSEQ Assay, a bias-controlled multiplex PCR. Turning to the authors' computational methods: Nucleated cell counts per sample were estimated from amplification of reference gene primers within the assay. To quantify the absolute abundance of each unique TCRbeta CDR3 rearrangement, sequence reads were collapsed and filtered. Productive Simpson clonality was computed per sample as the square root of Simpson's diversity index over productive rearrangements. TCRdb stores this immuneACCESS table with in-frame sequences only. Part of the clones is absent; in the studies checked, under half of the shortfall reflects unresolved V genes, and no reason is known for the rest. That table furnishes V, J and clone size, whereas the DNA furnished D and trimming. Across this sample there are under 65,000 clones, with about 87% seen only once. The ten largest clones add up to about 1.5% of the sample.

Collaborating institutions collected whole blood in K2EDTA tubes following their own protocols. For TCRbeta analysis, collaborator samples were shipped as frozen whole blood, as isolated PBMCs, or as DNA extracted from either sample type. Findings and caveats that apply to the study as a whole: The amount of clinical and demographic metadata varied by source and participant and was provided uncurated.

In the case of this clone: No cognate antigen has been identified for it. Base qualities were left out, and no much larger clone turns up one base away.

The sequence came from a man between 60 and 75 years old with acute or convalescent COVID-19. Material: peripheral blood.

The CDR3: CASSRGTNEKLFF. The bases are TGTGCCAGCAGTAGAGGAACTAATGAAAAACTGTTTTTT. The V and J genes are TRBV27 and TRBJ1-4, with the D gene call left open. V gives up 5 bases and J gives up 1 base, and the segment between their germline ends measures 5 bases. CDR1 and CDR2 were assigned from the germline V gene (reference sequence) as MNHEY and SMNVEV. The CDR3, cysteine through phenylalanine, is 13 amino acids long. Here the CDR3 DNA is all that survives: 39 bases in frame from base 1.